This is a list of T cell receptor beta chains from one sample in a study of cytomegalovirus exposure and HLA in healthy donors. Sequenced by immunoSEQ multiplex PCR; TCRdb stores in-frame clones only, minus some. The data contain around 99,000 clones, about 72% of them singletons. Source material: PBMCs. The source of these receptors is a man younger than 35 in good health and CMV-seronegative. The CDR3 runs from the conserved cysteine through the conserved F or W. D genes are given only for firm matches. Size tells how often a clone was seen (once, few, many) or the class of an expanded clone, and some rows leave it out.

>TRBJ1-1|TRBV10-1|.|few
TGCGCCAGCAGTGGCGGCAGGGGATTGAACACTGAAGCTTTCTTT
CASSGGRGLNTEAFF
>TRBJ1-1|TRBV18|.|once
TGTGCCAGCTCACCCGGGACACAGCATGAAGCTTTCTTT
CASSPGTQHEAFF
>TRBJ2-7|TRBV9|.|once
TGTGCCAGCAGCCCGGGGGACCATCACCTGGAGGAGCAGTACTTC
CASSPGDHHLEEQYF
>TRBJ1-5|TRBV19|TRBD1|.
TGTGCCAGTAGTAAGTACGGGACAGCTCCCGTGAGAAGCAATCAGCCCCAGCATTTT
CASSKYGTAPVRSNQPQHF
>TRBJ1-6|TRBV5-6|.|.
TGTGCCAGCAGCCTCGTCGGGACTCTGAATTCACCCCTCCACTTT
CASSLVGTLNSPLHF
>TRBJ2-7|TRBV10-3|.|.
TGTGCCACCAAGAACTCGGGGAGCCTCAGCTCCTACGAGCAGTACTTC
CATKNSGSLSSYEQYF
>TRBJ1-4|TRBV5-6|.|many
TGTGCCAGCAGCCTTAGAAGTGAAAAACTGTTTTTT
CASSLRSEKLFF
>TRBJ1-1|TRBV7-8|.|once
TGTGCCAGCAGCCGGGTGGGGAGGACTGAAGCTTTCTTT
CASSRVGRTEAFF
>TRBJ2-3|TRBV19|.|.
TGTGCCAGTAGTATAGGCGGCGGGGATACGCAGTATTTT
CASSIGGGDTQYF
>TRBJ1-1|TRBV9|TRBD1|once
TGTGCCAGCAGCCCCTGGACAGGCGACACTGAAGCTTTCTTT
CASSPWTGDTEAFF
>TRBJ2-7|TRBV6-1|.|.
TGTGCCAGCAGTGGAGGTTACGAGCAGTACTTC
CASSGGYEQYF
>TRBJ1-2|TRBV6-4|.|few
TGTGCCATCACCCGGGGGGATGGCTACACCTTC
CAITRGDGYTF
>TRBJ2-3|TRBV2|TRBD2|.
TGTGCCAGCAGGAAAGGGACTAGCGGTAGGGATACGCAGTATTTT
CASRKGTSGRDTQYF
>TRBJ1-2|TRBV5-4|.|.
TGTGCCAGCAGCCCTACAGGGAACTATGGCTACACCTTC
CASSPTGNYGYTF
>TRBJ2-1|TRBV7-9|TRBD2|once
TGTGCCAGCAGCCTTCGCAGCGGGGGAGCCACCAATGAGCAGTTCTTC
CASSLRSGGATNEQFF
>TRBJ2-3|TRBV4-3|.|.
TGCGCCAGCAGCCGCGGGGACAGCAAGGTCACAGATACGCAGTATTTT
CASSRGDSKVTDTQYF
>TRBJ2-7|TRBV6-1|.|.
TGTGCCAGCAGTGACCCCCCCCCGGTCGCCGTCTACGAGCAGTACTTC
CASSDPPPVAVYEQYF
>TRBJ2-1|TRBV4-2|TRBD2|.
TGTGCCAGCAGCCAAGTGGCGGCAGCGGGGGGGCGAGGGGGGTTTCGGCAGTTCTTC
CASSQVAAAGGRGGFRQFF
>TRBJ2-1|TRBV7-9|.|.
TGTGCCAGCAGCTTAGGGGCAGGGTCCAATGAGCAGTTCTTC
CASSLGAGSNEQFF
>TRBJ2-1|TRBV19|TRBD2|few
TGTGCCAGTAGTCTGGGGGGGGACTACAATGAGCAGTTCTTC
CASSLGGDYNEQFF
>TRBJ2-5|TRBV6-6|TRBD2|.
TGTGCCAGCAGACGTATCCCGGGGGGCCAAGAGACCCAGTACTTC
CASRRIPGGQETQYF
>TRBJ1-2|TRBV25-1|.|once
TGTGCCAGCAGTGAATCCCTGGGAGCTAACTATGGCTACACCTTC
CASSESLGANYGYTF